The rows below give T cell receptor beta chains drawn from one sample of a study of CD8 T cells in Susac syndrome. TCRdb redid the calling of the immunoSEQ multiplex PCR reads with MiXCR, one entry per CDR3 protein. The table shows around 270,000 distinct CDR3 sequences, with 65% to 90% occurring only once. The source material was CD8+ T cells from PBMCs. All receptors come from a human donor with multiple sclerosis. Both conserved end residues are part of each CDR3. The D gene is left open where the match is weak. Some rows mark clone size as missing; the rest say once, few, many or name a class of expanded clone.

V: TRBV28; length: 14; size: .; D: .; J: TRBJ2-3; DNA: TGTGCCAGCAGCCCGGTGGTAGCAAAAGATACGCAGTATTTT; CDR3: CASSPVVAKDTQYF
V: TRBV12-3/TRBV12-4; length: 11; size: .; D: .; J: TRBJ2-7; DNA: TGTGCCAGCGGTCTGGGCTCCGAGCAGTACTTC; CDR3: CASGLGSEQYF
V: TRBV13; length: 14; size: .; D: .; J: TRBJ1-1; DNA: TGTGCCAGCAGCTTAGTCCTCCCCAACACTGAAGCTTTCTTT; CDR3: CASSLVLPNTEAFF
V: TRBV6-5; length: 17; size: .; D: TRBD1; J: TRBJ1-1; DNA: TGTGCCAGCAGTTACTGGGGACAGGGGGCAGGGAACACTGAAGCTTTCTTT; CDR3: CASSYWGQGAGNTEAFF
V: TRBV5-4; length: 13; size: .; D: .; J: TRBJ2-5; DNA: TGTGCCAGCAGCTTGTGGGAAGTAGAGACCCAGTACTTC; CDR3: CASSLWEVETQYF
V: TRBV4-3; length: 15; size: .; D: .; J: TRBJ2-7; DNA: TGCGCCAGCAGCCAAGATATAGGGGGACTCTACGAGCAGTACTTC; CDR3: CASSQDIGGLYEQYF
V: TRBV4-3; length: 15; size: .; D: .; J: TRBJ1-2; DNA: TGCGCCAGCAGCCAAGATAGAAACATCAACTATGGCTACACCTTC; CDR3: CASSQDRNINYGYTF
V: TRBV7-9; length: 16; size: .; D: TRBD2; J: TRBJ2-5; DNA: TGTGCCAGCAGCCCTGGGGGGGGTAGGTCTCAAGAGACCCAGTACTTC; CDR3: CASSPGGGRSQETQYF
V: TRBV4-3; length: 15; size: .; D: .; J: TRBJ2-7; DNA: TGCGCCAGCAGCCAAGATGGAGGACATGCTTACGAGCAGTACTTC; CDR3: CASSQDGGHAYEQYF
V: TRBV7-9; length: 15; size: .; D: TRBD1; J: TRBJ2-4; DNA: TGTGCCAGCAGCCCGTCCGGGACAGGGGGGGACATTCAGTACTTC; CDR3: CASSPSGTGGDIQYF
V: TRBV19; length: 15; size: few; D: .; J: TRBJ2-7; DNA: TGTGCCAGTAGTCCAATAGAGGGACTTTCCTACGAGCAGTACTTC; CDR3: CASSPIEGLSYEQYF
V: TRBV12-3/TRBV12-4; length: 17; size: .; D: .; J: TRBJ1-5; DNA: TGTGCCAGCAGTTTCTTGGTTGGGCGGCACATGGATCAGCCCCAGCATTTT; CDR3: CASSFLVGRHMDQPQHF
V: TRBV12-3/TRBV12-4; length: 13; size: .; D: .; J: TRBJ2-2; DNA: TGTGCCAGCAGTACCTCTAACACCGGGGAGCTGTTTTTT; CDR3: CASSTSNTGELFF
V: TRBV28; length: 18; size: .; D: .; J: TRBJ1-3; DNA: TGTGCCAGCAGCCCTATTAAGGCCGGGACCTCCTCTGGAAACACCATATATTTT; CDR3: CASSPIKAGTSSGNTIYF
V: TRBV28; length: 14; size: .; D: .; J: TRBJ2-1; DNA: TGTGCCAGCAGTTTATTCGCAACTGGGAATGAGCAGTTCTTC; CDR3: CASSLFATGNEQFF
V: TRBV9; length: 15; size: .; D: TRBD2; J: TRBJ2-3; DNA: TGTGCCAGCAGCGTTAGCGGGATACAAACAGATACGCAGTATTTT; CDR3: CASSVSGIQTDTQYF
V: TRBV9; length: 14; size: .; D: .; J: TRBJ2-1; DNA: TGTGCCAGCAGCGTTACGGGAGAAAGGAATGAGCAGTTCTTC; CDR3: CASSVTGERNEQFF
V: TRBV7-2; length: 14; size: .; D: .; J: TRBJ2-7; DNA: TGTGCCAGCAGCTTAGTACGTCTCTCCTACGAGCAGTACTTC; CDR3: CASSLVRLSYEQYF
V: TRBV20-1; length: 16; size: .; D: TRBD2; J: TRBJ2-7; DNA: TGCAGTGCTAGAGATGACCTAGCGGGGGTTTCCTACGAGCAGTACTTC; CDR3: CSARDDLAGVSYEQYF
V: TRBV12-3/TRBV12-4; length: 15; size: .; D: .; J: TRBJ2-1; DNA: TGTGCCAGCAGTTTTGGGCAGGGAAATAGGAATGAGCAGTTCTTC; CDR3: CASSFGQGNRNEQFF
V: TRBV30; length: 18; size: few; D: TRBD2; J: TRBJ2-7; DNA: TGTGCCTGGAGTCTAAGCGGGAGGGCCGTAACGGGGACCTACGAGCAGTACTTC; CDR3: CAWSLSGRAVTGTYEQYF
V: TRBV9; length: 14; size: once; D: .; J: TRBJ2-2; DNA: TGTGCCAGCAGCGTTTTCTCCGGCGGCGGGGAGCTGTTTTTT; CDR3: CASSVFSGGGELFF
V: TRBV20-1; length: 13; size: .; D: TRBD2; J: TRBJ2-2; DNA: TGCAGTGTCCGGACTAGCGATACCGGGGAGCTGTTTTTT; CDR3: CSVRTSDTGELFF
V: TRBV20-1; length: 18; size: .; D: TRBD2; J: TRBJ2-7; DNA: TGCAGTGCTAGAGGAACTAGCGGGAGACGAGGTACCCCCTACGAGCAGTACTTC; CDR3: CSARGTSGRRGTPYEQYF
V: TRBV19; length: 14; size: few; D: .; J: TRBJ2-6; DNA: TGTGCCAGCCGGGACACATCTGGGGCCAACGTCCTGACTTTC; CDR3: CASRDTSGANVLTF
V: TRBV15; length: 14; size: .; D: .; J: TRBJ1-1; DNA: TGTGCCACCAGCCCCCGGACAGAAAACACTGAAGCTTTCTTT; CDR3: CATSPRTENTEAFF